This TCR beta chain was obtained from a study of neurological immune-mediated disorders. Using its own MiXCR run on the 5' RACE reads, TCRdb lists one record per CDR3 protein. The sample has 81,000 or so distinct CDR3 sequences, under 15% seen once; the top ten hold under 6%. The table lists this clonotype with a few counts. Time point in this sample: longitudinal time-point 2. CDR3 length: 17 amino acids. V was pared by 0 bases and J by 6 bases, with 18 bases between. CDR1 SGDLS and CDR2 YYNGEE come from the germline V gene. The sequence was obtained from a female donor with HTLV-1-associated myelopathy (HAM/TSP). J is TRBJ2-2 and V is TRBV9; a weak D match, TRBD1 (7 bases). Sequenced input: PBMCs. The CDR3 sequence: CASSVELSGGPSGELFF. The CDR3 nucleotides read TGTGCCAGCAGCGTAGAGTTATCAGGGGGGCCTTCCGGGGAGCTGTTTTTT.